These 27 T cell receptor beta chains share one sample of origin, sequenced in a study of CD8+CD57+ T cells in acquired aplastic anemia. Profiling that covered TCR beta VDJ and CDR3 relied on genomic DNA as its template. MiXCR, applied by TCRdb to the reads, yields one record per CDR3 protein. The data contain about 75,000 distinct CDR3 sequences, less than 85% of them singletons. Patients selected for sequencing had displayed CD8+CD57+ cell expansion by flow cytometry. Input material: sorted CD4+, CD8+, or CD8+CD57+ T cells (not recorded which) from PBMCs. The receptor source for this set is a human donor with aplastic anemia.

This clonotype showed up just a few times. The genes are TRBV19 and TRBJ1-2, with D unresolved. The V gene lost 5 bases and the J gene lost 6 bases, with 10 bases spanning the gap. This CDR3 spans 12 amino acids. The germline gives CDR1 LNHDA, CDR2 SQIVND (reference sequence). DNA of the CDR3: TGTGCCAGTAGTGGCACAAAACATGGCTACACCTTC. The encoded protein is CASSGTKHGYTF.

The chain carries TRBV20-1 and TRBJ2-2; 9 bases agree with TRBD1. The CDR3 contains 16 residues. V shed 2 bases and J 1 base; nucleotides not matched to a gene: 5. Looked up from germline, CDR1 is DFQATT and CDR2 is SNEGSKA (reference sequence). CDR3 sequence reads: CSARSGTGRNTGELFF. DNA of the CDR3: TGCAGTGCTAGATCCGGGACAGGGAGGAACACCGGGGAGCTGTTTTTT.

This chain connects TRBV12-3 or TRBV12-4 to TRBJ1-6; 11 nucleotides align to TRBD1. CDR3 length: 14 amino acids. Unmatched junction bases numbered 7, after V lost 8 bases and J lost 10 bases. CDR3 protein: CASLKGDRGSPLHF. CDR3 bases: TGTGCCAGCCTGAAGGGGGACAGGGGGTCACCCCTCCACTTT.

This clonotype was seen just once. The gene calls are TRBV27 and TRBJ2-3, with 15 bases aligning to TRBD2. The CDR3 length is 16 residues. Per the germline V gene, CDR1 is MNHEY and CDR2 is SMNVEV (reference sequence). V trimming: 5 bases; J trimming: 4 bases; junction bases outside the gene matches: 4. CDR3 bases: TGTGCCAGCAGTGCCGGACTAGCGGGAGGGCCAGATACGCAGTATTTT. Residues: CASSAGLAGGPDTQYF.

The chain uses TRBV11-2 and TRBJ2-7; TRBD1 matches at 7 bases. TRBJ2-5 explains the end of the DNA better; the J call may be wrong. Per germline, CDR1 SGHAT and CDR2 FQNNGV. The CDR3 totals 14 residues. The CDR3 DNA reads TGTGCCAGCAGCTTGCAGGGGGTTGGGGAGACCCAGTACTTC. Encoded protein: CASSLQGVGETQYF.

This clonotype has ten or more counts. This chain uses TRBV12-3 or TRBV12-4 with TRBJ2-7; no reliable D call. Trimming stripped 4 bases from V and 2 bases from J, with 12 bases between. The CDR3 length is 14 residues. CDR3 DNA sequence: TGTGCCAGCAGTTCTCGGACCGCAACCTACGAGCAGTACTTC. This translates into CASSSRTATYEQYF.

The genes are TRBV24-1 and TRBJ2-1; perhaps TRBD2 as D (6 bases). V was clipped by 5 bases and J by 0 bases, with 10 bases between them. The CDR3 is 15 residues long. Germline-derived CDR1 and CDR2 are KGHDR and SFDVKD. The CDR3 nucleotides read TGTGCCACCAGTGGGGACTGGAGCTCCTACAATGAGCAGTTCTTC. It translates to CATSGDWSSYNEQFF.

V gene TRBV5-5 combines with J gene TRBJ2-7; D gene unclear. CDR3 length: 13 amino acids. Per the germline V gene, CDR1 is SGHKS and CDR2 is YYEKEE (reference sequence). The ends were cut back, 4 bases at V and 3 bases at J, with 11 bases in the middle. The CDR3 DNA follows: TGTGCCAGCAGCCAGAAAACAGTCTACGAGCAGTACTTC. It encodes CASSQKTVYEQYF.

The chain recombines TRBV20-1 with TRBJ2-7, with 9 positions matching TRBD2. There are 14 residues in the CDR3. V shed 6 bases, J shed 2 bases, and the junction held 8 bases outside the gene matches. CDR1 and CDR2 (germline): DFQATT, SNEGSKA (reference sequence). The CDR3 DNA is TGCAGTGCCAGGGGCGGGGGGGCAACCTACGAGCAGTACTTC. Translating gives CSARGGGATYEQYF.

This clonotype came up a few times. V usage is TRBV10-1 and J usage is TRBJ1-2; D is possibly TRBD1 (6 bases). The length of the CDR3 is 11 residues. Trimming took off 9 bases at V and 6 bases at J, with 11 bases between the two ends. The germline V gene encodes CDR1 WNHNN and CDR2 SYGVQD (reference sequence). The CDR3 DNA sequence: TGCGCCAGGACGGGACACCATGGCTACACCTTC. As protein: CARTGHHGYTF.

This chain joins TRBV19 and TRBJ1-6; D ambiguous. This CDR3 has 14 amino acids. V was trimmed by 3 bases and J by 7 bases, leaving 10 bases between them. Germline V lookup: CDR1 LNHDA, CDR2 SQIVND (reference sequence). The CDR3, as DNA: TGTGCCAGTAGTATTCCGGTTCCCAATTCACCCCTCCACTTT. It yields the protein CASSIPVPNSPLHF.

The rearrangement joins TRBV20-1 to TRBJ2-7; a possible D gene is TRBD1 (6 bases). The length of the CDR3 is 13 residues. The germline CDR1 and CDR2 sequences are DFQATT and SNEGSKA (reference sequence). Trimming took off 4 bases at V and 3 bases at J, with 13 bases between the two ends. Written as DNA, the CDR3 is TGCAGTGCTACCAAGGAGACAGGCTACGAGCAGTACTTC. This gives the protein CSATKETGYEQYF.

Note on this clonotype: Since the CDR3 does not end with the conserved phenylalanine or tryptophan, this likely comes from a read error. This rearrangement joins TRBV25-1 to TRBJ2-2; D call uncertain. The CDR3 sequence is 16 residues long. V lost 5 bases, J lost 1 base, and 14 bases lay in between. Germline CDR1 MGHDK, CDR2 SYGVNS. CDR3 in DNA: TGTGCCAGCAGTTACTCGTCTGGGAAGAACACCGGGGAGCTGTTTTCT. Its translation: CASSYSSGKNTGELFS.

The chain combines TRBV24-1 with TRBJ2-2; TRBD1 matches at 7 bases. V trimming: 4 bases; J trimming: 0 bases; junction bases outside the gene matches: 7. CDR3 length equals 17 residues. Germline loops: CDR1 KGHDR, CDR2 SFDVKD. The CDR3 is CATSDPGQPANTGELFF. In DNA form, the CDR3 reads TGTGCCACCAGTGACCCGGGACAGCCCGCGAACACCGGGGAGCTGTTTTTT.

The gene calls are TRBV7-8 and TRBJ2-5; D may be TRBD1 or TRBD2 (5 bases each). The length of the CDR3 is 16 residues. Trimming took off 7 bases at V and 2 bases at J, with 20 bases between the two ends. Germline lookup yields CDR1 SGHVS and CDR2 FQNEAQ. The CDR3 protein is CASTPVAPGQQETQYF. The CDR3 nucleotides read TGTGCCAGCACCCCAGTGGCTCCGGGGCAACAAGAGACCCAGTACTTC.

The chain links TRBV24-1 to TRBJ1-2; possibly TRBD1 for D (5 bases). Trimming removed 2 bases at V and 7 bases at J, with 13 bases between. Per the germline V gene, CDR1 is KGHDR and CDR2 is SFDVKD. The CDR3 has 14 amino acids. The CDR3 loop reads CATSDSGTIGGYTF. The CDR3 region has the DNA TGTGCCACCAGTGATTCCGGGACCATCGGTGGCTACACCTTC.

The chain couples TRBV6-2 or TRBV6-3 to TRBJ1-5; D ambiguous. This CDR3 comprises 14 residues. The ends were cut back, 4 bases at V and 6 bases at J, with 13 bases in the middle. Germline V gene data show CDR1 as MNHEY and CDR2 as SVGEGT. The CDR3, as DNA: TGTGCCAGCAGTTCGCGTCCCAGTAGTCAGCCCCAGCATTTT. Protein product: CASSSRPSSQPQHF.

The chain links TRBV24-1 to TRBJ2-7; 8 bases are a match to TRBD1. CDR1 is KGHDR and CDR2 is SFDVKD in the germline V gene. The CDR3 consists of 15 residues. The J segment lost 3 bases and the V segment lost 5 bases, leaving 8 bases of the junction unmatched. The CDR3 is CATSAWTGRIYEQYF. CDR3 sequence (DNA): TGTGCCACCAGTGCTTGGACAGGGAGGATCTACGAGCAGTACTTC.

This CDR3 reads CASSSAGGLRYGYTF. CDR3 DNA sequence: TGTGCCAGCAGTTCGGCAGGGGGCCTCCGCTATGGCTACACCTTC. V usage is TRBV12-3 or TRBV12-4 and J usage is TRBJ1-2; 8 bases match TRBD1. There are 15 residues in the CDR3. V dropped 4 bases and J dropped 4; count of bases not matched to a gene: 8.

This clonotype was observed a handful of times. The V gene is TRBV24-1, the J gene TRBJ1-2, with D possibly TRBD1 on 5 matching bases. V shed 3 bases and J shed 7 bases, with 20 bases lying between them. Germline lookup yields CDR1 KGHDR and CDR2 SFDVKD. The CDR3 covers 16 residues. The CDR3 coding sequence is TGTGCCACCAGTGATCCCACCGGGGACCACACGGCTGGCTACACCTTC. It encodes CATSDPTGDHTAGYTF.

CDR3 DNA sequence: TGTGCCACCAGTTTATCAGGAGAGCAGTTCTTC. Its protein product is CATSLSGEQFF. This chain links TRBV24-1 with TRBJ2-1, with D uncertain. Trimming cost V 6 bases and J 10 bases, with 9 bases left between them. Germline CDR1 and CDR2: KGHDR and SFDVKD. This CDR3 contains 11 residues.

This clonotype was found once. One end of the junction is discordant with germline, which a read error may explain. CDR3 DNA: TGTGCCAGCAGTGAGACCCCTTCGTACGAGCAGTACTTC. The encoded protein is CASSETPSYEQYF. The chain links TRBV24-1 to TRBJ2-7; D remains unclear. The germline V gene encodes CDR1 KGHDR and CDR2 SFDVKD. The length of the CDR3 is 13 residues.

The V and J genes are TRBV28 and TRBJ1-2; D not resolved. Deletions cut 8 bases from V and 1 base from J, with 5 bases between. Germline V gene data show CDR1 as MDHEN and CDR2 as SYDVKM. There are 11 residues in the CDR3. The CDR3 sequence: CASHYNYGYTF. The CDR3 DNA is TGTGCCAGCCATTATAACTATGGCTACACCTTC.

There are a few counts of this clonotype. The gene calls are TRBV7-2 and TRBJ2-5; no reliable D call. The germline V gene encodes CDR1 SGHTA and CDR2 FQGNSA. V was cut by 4 bases and J by 5 bases, with 8 bases left in between. The CDR3 runs 12 residues. The CDR3 protein is CASSYRAETQYF. The CDR3 nucleotides are TGTGCCAGCAGCTATAGGGCCGAGACCCAGTACTTC.

This chain uses TRBV2 with TRBJ2-5; D not certain. The germline gives CDR1 SNHLY, CDR2 FYNNEI. Trimming shortened V by 6 bases and J by 2 bases, and 10 bases separated the two germline ends. The CDR3 has 13 residues. In DNA form, the CDR3 reads TGTGCCAGCAGACCCCCCACACAAGAGACCCAGTACTTC. Translation: CASRPPTQETQYF.

In DNA, the CDR3 is TGTGCCATCAGCCCGACAGGGAACCACACCTTC. Protein sequence: CAISPTGNHTF. V gene TRBV10-3 combines with J gene TRBJ1-2; TRBD1 matches at 7 bases. The trim removed 6 bases at V and 12 bases at J, leaving 7 bases unmatched. The CDR3 is 11 residues long. Per germline, CDR1 ENHRY and CDR2 SYGVKD.

This clonotype was recorded a few times. V is TRBV24-1 and J is TRBJ2-7; D perhaps matches TRBD1 (5 bases). The ends were cut back, 10 bases at V and 2 bases at J, with 11 bases in the middle. The CDR3 totals 12 residues. Germline lookup yields CDR1 KGHDR and CDR2 SFDVKD. The CDR3 bases are TGTGCCACTGCTGACAGACCCTACGAGCAGTACTTC. Its protein product is CATADRPYEQYF.